This T cell receptor beta chain was captured in a study of vaccination and CD4 T cells after COVID-19. Sequenced with the Oncomine TCR Beta short-read assay was DNA taken from cultured CD4+ T cells. MiXCR, run by TCRdb on the PCR reads, gives a single entry per CDR3 protein. The sample shows about 20,000 distinct CDR3 sequences, about 50% of them seen only once. J was trimmed by 3 bases and V by 6 bases; bases with no gene match: 5. The CDR3 runs 13 residues. CDR1 is DFQATT and CDR2 is SNEGSKA in the germline V gene (reference sequence). Only a few counts were recorded for this clonotype. Its antigen remains unknown. The treatment denotes: roughly ten-day PBMC culture with coronavirus spike peptide pools or control peptides (ViraFEST assay).

This TCR came from a human donor who had recovered from COVID-19. The source material was CD4+ T cells from blood, cultured in vitro. The gene calls are TRBV20-1 and TRBJ1-2; 9 positions agree with TRBD1. In DNA form, the CDR3 reads TGCAGTGCCCGGACAGGGGAAGACTATGGCTACACCTTC. This gives the protein CSARTGEDYGYTF.